This TCR beta chain was recorded in a study of blood T cell repertoires in COVID-19. Background on the study: Italy, Spain and the United States were the sources of the convalescent and acute COVID-19 samples. T cells, B-cell-depleted T cells, or PBMCs provided the cDNA or gDNA that served as material.

CDR1 is KGHDR, CDR2 SFDVKD, per germline. Trimming took 4 bases from V and 4 from J, leaving 10 bases between them. The CDR3 covers 13 residues. In the source study's methods: Reference gene primers were amplified, and this amplification served to estimate nucleated cell counts. Repertoires were generated with immunoSEQ multiplex PCR, while TCRdb's copy carries only in-frame clones and drops some. That table supplies the V and J calls and clone size; D and trimming were determined from the DNA. The table lists 250,000 or so clones, about four fifths of them singletons, with approximately 1.4% in the top ten.

The rearrangement uses TRBV24-1 and TRBJ2-7, with D perhaps TRBD2 (7 bases). The sequencing input was peripheral blood. This clonotype originated in a woman in her thirties or forties who had recovered from COVID-19. CDR3 nucleotides: TGTGCCACCAGTGAGGGGGGGCGGTACGAGCAGTACTTC. Translation: CATSEGGRYEQYF.